This TCR beta chain is from a study of sequential checkpoint blockade in melanoma. Study in general: Randomization was 1:1 between first-line nivolumab→ipilimumab and ipilimumab→nivolumab. After both sequences, patients received maintenance nivolumab.

As for treatment: randomized to nivolumab then ipilimumab (arm A) or the reverse (arm B). Patients had received no earlier DNA-damaging chemotherapy. Sorted cells were live CD3+CD8+, lacking CD19 and CD56, from PBMCs. The method was immunoSEQ multiplex PCR; TCRdb's version includes in-frame clones alone and lacks a portion of them. This sample has tens of thousands of clones; roughly 86% occur once, and the top ten carry 4.5% to 7%. The clonotype comes from a human donor with melanoma. The sequenced sample was CD8+ T cells sorted from blood (inferred from file names), obtained from a patient given nivolumab and ipilimumab in sequence.

DNA of the CDR3: TGTGCCAGCAGTGAATGGGGGGTCGTAGGGGTTGGAGGCTACACCTTC. It encodes CASSEWGVVGVGGYTF. The chain has TRBV25-1 and TRBJ1-2; TRBD1 is a possible D gene (5 bases). In germline, CDR1 is MGHDK, CDR2 SYGVNS. The CDR3 totals 16 residues. Trimming left V 1 base short and J 8 bases short, with 20 bases between.